The clone carrying this T cell receptor (beta chain) was picked up many times. The data originate from a study of T cells after yellow fever vaccination. TCRdb ran MiXCR on the 5' RACE reads and lists one entry per CDR3 protein. This sample yields about 150,000 distinct CDR3 sequences, of which approximately 6.6% are seen a single time; approximately 0.64% belongs to the top ten. Trimming stripped 1 base from V and 7 bases from J, with 8 bases between. This CDR3 has 12 residues. Germline CDR1 is SGHDN and CDR2 is FVKESK. The receptor was isolated from a man younger than 45 who received the YFV17D yellow fever vaccine. The chain employs TRBV14 and TRBJ2-7; D is unresolved. This material consisted of CD4+ T cells sorted from PBMCs, taken 10 days after the yellow fever booster vaccination. CDR3 protein: CASSQASWEQYF. CDR3 in DNA: TGTGCCAGCAGCCAAGCCTCTTGGGAGCAGTACTTC.